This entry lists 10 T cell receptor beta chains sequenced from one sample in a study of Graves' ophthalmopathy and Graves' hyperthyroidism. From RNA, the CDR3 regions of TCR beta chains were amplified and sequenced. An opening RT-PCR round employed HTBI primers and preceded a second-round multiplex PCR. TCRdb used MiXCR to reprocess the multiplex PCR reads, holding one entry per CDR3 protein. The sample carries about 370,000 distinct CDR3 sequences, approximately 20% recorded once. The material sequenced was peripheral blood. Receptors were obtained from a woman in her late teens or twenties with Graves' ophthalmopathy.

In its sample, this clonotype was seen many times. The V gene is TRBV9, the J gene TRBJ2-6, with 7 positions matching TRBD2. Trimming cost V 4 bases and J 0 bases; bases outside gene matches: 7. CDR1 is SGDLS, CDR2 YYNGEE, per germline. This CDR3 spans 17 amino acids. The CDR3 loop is CASSPLWTSSGANVLTF. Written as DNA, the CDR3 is TGTGCCAGCAGCCCCCTTTGGACTAGCTCTGGGGCCAACGTCCTGACTTTC.

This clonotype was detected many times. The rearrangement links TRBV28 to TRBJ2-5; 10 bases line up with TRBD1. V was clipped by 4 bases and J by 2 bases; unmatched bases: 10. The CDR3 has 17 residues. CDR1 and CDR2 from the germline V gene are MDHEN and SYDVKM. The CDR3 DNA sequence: TGTGCCAGCAGTTCGTCACTCGGGACAGGGGCTCAAGAGACCCAGTACTTC. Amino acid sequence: CASSSSLGTGAQETQYF.

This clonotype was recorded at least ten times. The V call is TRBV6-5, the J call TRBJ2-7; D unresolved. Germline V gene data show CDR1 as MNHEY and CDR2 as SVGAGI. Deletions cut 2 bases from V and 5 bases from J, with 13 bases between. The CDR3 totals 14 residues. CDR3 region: CASSYEKPWDEQYF. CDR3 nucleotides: TGTGCCAGCAGTTACGAGAAACCCTGGGACGAGCAGTACTTC.

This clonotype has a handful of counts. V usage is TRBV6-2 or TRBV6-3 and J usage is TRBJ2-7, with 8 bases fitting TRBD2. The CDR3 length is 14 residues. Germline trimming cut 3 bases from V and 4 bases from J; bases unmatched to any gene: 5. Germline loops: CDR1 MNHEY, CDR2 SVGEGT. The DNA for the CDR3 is TGTGCCAGCAGTTATATCGGGAGGGAGTACGAGCAGTACTTC. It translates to CASSYIGREYEQYF.

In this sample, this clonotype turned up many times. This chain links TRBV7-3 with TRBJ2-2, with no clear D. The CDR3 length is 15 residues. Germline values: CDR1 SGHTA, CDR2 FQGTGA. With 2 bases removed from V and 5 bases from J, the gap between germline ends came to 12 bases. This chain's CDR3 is CASSLGQVKTGELFF. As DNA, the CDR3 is TGTGCCAGCAGCTTAGGGCAGGTGAAGACCGGGGAGCTGTTTTTT.

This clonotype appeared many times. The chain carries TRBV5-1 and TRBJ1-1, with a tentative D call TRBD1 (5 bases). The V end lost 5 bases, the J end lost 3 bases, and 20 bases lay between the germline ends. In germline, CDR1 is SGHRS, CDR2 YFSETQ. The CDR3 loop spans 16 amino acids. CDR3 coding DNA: TGCGCCAGCAGTCGATTGGGAGGGATCAGGGACACTGAAGCTTTCTTT. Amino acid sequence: CASSRLGGIRDTEAFF.

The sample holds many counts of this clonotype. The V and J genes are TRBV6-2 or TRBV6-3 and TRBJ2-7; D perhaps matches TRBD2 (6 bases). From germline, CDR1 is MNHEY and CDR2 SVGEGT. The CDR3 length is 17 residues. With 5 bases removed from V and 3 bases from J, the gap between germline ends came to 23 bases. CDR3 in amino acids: CASSPPRGLSSSYEQYF. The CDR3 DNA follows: TGTGCCAGCAGTCCCCCGAGGGGACTTAGTTCCAGCTACGAGCAGTACTTC.

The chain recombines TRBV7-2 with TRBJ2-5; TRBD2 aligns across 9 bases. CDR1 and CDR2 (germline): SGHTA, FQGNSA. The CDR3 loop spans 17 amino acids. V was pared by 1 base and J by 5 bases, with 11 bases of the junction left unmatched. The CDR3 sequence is CASSLVHFSGSSETQYF. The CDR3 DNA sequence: TGTGCCAGCAGCTTAGTTCATTTTAGCGGGAGTAGTGAGACCCAGTACTTC.

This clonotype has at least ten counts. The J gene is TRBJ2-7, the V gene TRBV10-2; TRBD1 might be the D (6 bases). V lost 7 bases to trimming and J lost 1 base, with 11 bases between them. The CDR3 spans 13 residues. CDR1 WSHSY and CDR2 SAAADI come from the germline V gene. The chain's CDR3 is CASTQQGSYEQYF. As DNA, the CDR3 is TGCGCCAGCACCCAACAGGGTTCCTACGAGCAGTACTTC.

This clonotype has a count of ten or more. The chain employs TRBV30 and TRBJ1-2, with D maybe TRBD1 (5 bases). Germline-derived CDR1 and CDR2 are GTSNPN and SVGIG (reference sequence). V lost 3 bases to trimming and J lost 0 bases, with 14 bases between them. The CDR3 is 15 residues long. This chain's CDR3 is CAWRRQTTTNYGYTF. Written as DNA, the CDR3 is TGTGCCTGGAGGAGACAGACCACCACTAACTATGGCTACACCTTC. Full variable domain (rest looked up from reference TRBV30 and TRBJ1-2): SQTIHQWPATLVQPVGSPLSLECTVEGTSNPNLYWYRQAAGRGLQLLFYSVGIGQISSEVPQNLSASRPQDRQFILSSKKLLLSDSGFYLCAWRRQTTTNYGYTFGSGTRLTVV.